This passage covers 23 T cell receptor beta chains from one sample sequenced in a study of control samples from healthy donors and cancer patients. Libraries were prepared by immunoSEQ multiplex PCR; TCRdb keeps only in-frame clonotypes and omits some of them. Of about 150,000 clones in the sample, 85% to 95% were seen once. Material for sequencing was blood. Receptors were obtained from a man aged 40-49 years in good health.

The sample holds a few counts of this clone. The chain links TRBV28 to TRBJ1-5; 8 positions agree with TRBD1. CDR3 length: 15 residues. Germline CDR1 reads MDHEN; CDR2 reads SYDVKM. The ends lost 4 bases at V and 4 bases at J; junction bases unmatched: 6. CDR3 coding DNA: TGTGCCAGCAGTTCTGGATGGACAGGGAATCAGCCCCAGCATTTT. Amino acids: CASSSGWTGNQPQHF.

The chain employs TRBV7-9 and TRBJ2-3; D unresolved. Germline-derived CDR1 and CDR2 are SEHNR and FQNEAQ (reference sequence). The CDR3 sequence is 16 residues long. V lost 0 bases and J 2 bases, leaving 12 bases between the germline ends. CDR3 DNA sequence: TGTGCCAGCAGCTTAGCGTCCCTCGCAATCACAGATACGCAGTATTTT. It yields the protein CASSLASLAITDTQYF.

The V gene is TRBV5-8, the J gene TRBJ1-2; D not certain. Trimming removed 0 bases from V and 0 bases from J, with 9 bases in between. CDR3 size: 15 residues. In germline, CDR1 is SGHTS, CDR2 YDEGEE. In nucleotides, the CDR3 is TGTGCCAGCAGCTTGGGACCGATGACTAACTATGGCTACACCTTC. This codes for CASSLGPMTNYGYTF.

V and J are TRBV2 and TRBJ1-6; 11 positions agree with TRBD1. Looked up from germline, CDR1 is SNHLY and CDR2 is FYNNEI. The J segment lost 8 bases and the V segment lost 6 bases, leaving 6 bases of the junction unmatched. The CDR3 spans 15 residues. The CDR3 sequence: CASSPGQGAYSPLHF. CDR3 bases: TGTGCCAGCAGCCCCGGACAGGGGGCATATTCACCCCTCCACTTT.

This sequence joins TRBV2 and TRBJ1-1; TRBD1 matches at 11 bases. This CDR3 contains 14 residues. With V trimmed by 3 bases and J by 6 bases, 3 bases remained unmatched. Germline loops: CDR1 SNHLY, CDR2 FYNNEI. This CDR3 is CASSDPDRGPEAFF. The CDR3 DNA sequence: TGTGCCAGCAGTGACCCGGACAGGGGGCCTGAAGCTTTCTTT.

This clone was counted once. V is TRBV5-6 and J is TRBJ2-1; D possibly corresponds to TRBD1 (6 bases). CDR1 and CDR2 from the germline V gene are SGHDT and YYEEEE. V lost 4 bases and J 9 bases, leaving 11 bases between the germline ends. CDR3 length equals 12 residues. The CDR3 sequence: CASSRQDGEQFF. The CDR3 DNA sequence: TGTGCCAGCAGCCGACAGGACGGTGAGCAGTTCTTC. The whole variable domain, filled in from reference TRBV5-6 and TRBJ2-1, reads DAGVTQSPTHLIKTRGQQVTLRCSPKSGHDTVSWYQQALGQGPQFIFQYYEEEERQRGNFPDRFSGHQFPNYSSELNVNALLLGDSALYLCASSRQDGEQFFGPGTRLTVL.

This chain uses TRBV20-1 with TRBJ1-4; 9 positions match TRBD1. The V segment lost 3 bases and the J segment 5 bases; nucleotides outside the gene matches: 10. Germline-derived CDR1 and CDR2 are DFQATT and SNEGSKA (reference sequence). CDR3 length: 16 amino acids. DNA of the CDR3: TGCAGTGCTAGTCCCAGAAGCGGGACAGGGAATGAAAAACTGTTTTTT. Protein product: CSASPRSGTGNEKLFF.

The V and J genes are TRBV7-8 and TRBJ2-1, with D tentatively TRBD1 or TRBD2 (5 bases each). Germline-derived CDR1 and CDR2 are SGHVS and FQNEAQ. V shed 4 bases and J shed 4 bases, with 20 bases lying between them. This CDR3 is built from 17 residues. CDR3 DNA sequence: TGTGCCAGCAGCTCGCTCACCGGGACGGGGAGATACAATGAGCAGTTCTTC. Translating gives CASSSLTGTGRYNEQFF.

The chain joins TRBV10-2 to TRBJ1-5; D may be TRBD1 (6 bases). Germline lookup yields CDR1 WSHSY and CDR2 SAAADI. V gave up 0 bases and J gave up 6 bases, with 9 bases separating them. This CDR3 is 14 amino acids long. CDR3 sequence (DNA): TGCGCCAGCAGTGAGTCGTCAGGGGCTCAGCCCCAGCATTTT. Protein product: CASSESSGAQPQHF.

This chain joins TRBV7-6 and TRBJ2-2; D is undetermined. This CDR3 is built from 15 residues. V dropped 2 bases and J dropped 2 bases, with 9 bases sitting between them. Germline loops: CDR1 SGHVS, CDR2 FNYEAQ. CDR3 loop: CASSLFAVNTGELFF. CDR3 sequence (DNA): TGTGCCAGCAGCTTATTTGCTGTTAACACCGGGGAGCTGTTTTTT. The whole variable domain, remainder taken from reference TRBV7-6 and TRBJ2-2, is GAGVSQSPRYKVTKRGQDVALRCDPISGHVSLYWYRQALGQGPEFLTYFNYEAQQDKSGLPNDRFSAERPEGSISTLTIQRTEQRDSAMYRCASSLFAVNTGELFFGEGSRLTVL.

The J gene is TRBJ1-5, the V gene TRBV6-5; the match to TRBD1 covers 11 bases. Germline V CDR1 and CDR2: MNHEY, SVGAGI. The CDR3 contains 16 residues. The ends lost 0 bases at V and 5 bases at J; junction bases unmatched: 3. The CDR3 DNA follows: TGTGCCAGCAGTTACTCCGAGGGACAGGGGGATCAGCCCCAGCATTTT. Translated, it gives CASSYSEGQGDQPQHF.

The rearrangement joins TRBV10-3 to TRBJ2-2, with TRBD1 identical over 8 bases. With V trimmed by 6 bases and J by 2 bases, 5 bases remained unmatched. The germline V gene encodes CDR1 ENHRY and CDR2 SYGVKD. The CDR3 runs 15 residues. CDR3 nucleotides: TGTGCCATCAGGGGGACAGGTGCCAACACCGGGGAGCTGTTTTTT. Amino acids: CAIRGTGANTGELFF.

The genes are TRBV6-6 and TRBJ1-2, with 9 positions matching TRBD1. From germline, CDR1 is MNHNY and CDR2 SVGAGI (reference sequence). The CDR3 runs to 14 residues. Trimming removed 6 bases from V and 2 bases from J; junction bases left unmatched: 4. DNA for the CDR3: TGTGCCAGCAGACCGGGACAGGGAAACTATGGCTACACCTTC. Translated: CASRPGQGNYGYTF.

The V call is TRBV5-1, the J call TRBJ1-2; D call uncertain. The CDR3 sequence is 13 residues long. Trimming cost V 0 bases and J 6 bases, with 9 bases left between them. Germline values: CDR1 SGHRS, CDR2 YFSETQ. CDR3 nucleotides: TGCGCCAGCAGCTTGGAGGCCCAGAATGGCTACACCTTC. Its protein product is CASSLEAQNGYTF.

This chain joins TRBV19 and TRBJ1-2; D is unclear. The CDR3 is 13 residues long. V dropped 5 bases and J dropped 4 bases, with 11 bases sitting between them. Germline V CDR1 and CDR2: LNHDA, SQIVND (reference sequence). Here the CDR3 reads CASSVSIAYGYTF. DNA for the CDR3: TGTGCCAGTAGTGTATCGATAGCCTATGGCTACACCTTC.

This sequence joins TRBV24-1 and TRBJ1-2; D gene ambiguous. This CDR3 region has 12 residues. Germline assignment: CDR1 KGHDR and CDR2 SFDVKD. The germline V and J ends were trimmed by 4 bases and 1 base, with 3 bases remaining between them. This CDR3 reads CATSEVNYGYTF. The CDR3 DNA reads TGTGCCACCAGTGAGGTTAACTATGGCTACACCTTC.

V gene TRBV28 combines with J gene TRBJ2-7, with D possibly matching TRBD2 (6 bases). V lost 2 bases and J 0 bases, leaving 11 bases between the germline ends. Germline V gene sequence: CDR1 MDHEN, CDR2 SYDVKM. The CDR3 spans 15 residues. DNA for the CDR3: TGTGCCAGCAGTTTAGGCGGGGATTCCTCCTACGAGCAGTACTTC. This codes for CASSLGGDSSYEQYF.

The chain carries TRBV5-1 and TRBJ1-2; a weak D match, TRBD1 (5 bases). CDR1 is SGHRS, CDR2 YFSETQ, per germline. This CDR3 spans 16 amino acids. V lost 0 bases to trimming and J lost 3 bases, with 15 bases between them. The CDR3 sequence is CASSLVAGRVDYGYTF. CDR3 DNA sequence: TGCGCCAGCAGCTTGGTGGCAGGGAGGGTTGACTATGGCTACACCTTC.

In this sample, this clone turned up once. The J gene is TRBJ2-7, the V gene TRBV5-1, with 11 bases that match TRBD2. This CDR3 has 16 amino acids. The germline V gene has CDR1 SGHRS and CDR2 YFSETQ. V gave up 3 bases and J gave up 0 bases; unmatched junction bases: 5. CDR3 residues: CASSWTLAGGSYEQYF. The CDR3, as DNA: TGCGCCAGCAGCTGGACCCTAGCGGGGGGCTCCTACGAGCAGTACTTC.

The chain couples TRBV6-8 to TRBJ1-4; 7 bases are shared with TRBD1. Germline V gene data show CDR1 as MNHGY and CDR2 as SAAAGT. The CDR3 totals 18 residues. With 5 bases clipped from V and 0 bases from J, the junction kept 12 bases outside the gene matches. Here the CDR3 reads CASSDTTGLVATNEKLFF. In nucleotides, the CDR3 is TGTGCCAGCAGTGACACGACAGGGCTCGTTGCAACTAATGAAAAACTGTTTTTT.

This chain connects TRBV27 to TRBJ1-2, with TRBD1 identical over 9 bases. The CDR3 is 14 amino acids. Germline V gene sequence: CDR1 MNHEY, CDR2 SMNVEV (reference sequence). J gave up 5 bases and V 5 bases, and 6 bases lay outside the gene matches. This chain's CDR3 is CASSITGGSYGYTF. CDR3 nucleotides: TGTGCCAGCAGTATCACAGGGGGCAGTTATGGCTACACCTTC.

V is TRBV3-1 (or the pseudogene TRBV3-2) and J is TRBJ2-1; TRBD2 matches at 11 bases. V shed 0 bases, J shed 12 bases, and the junction held 22 bases outside the gene matches. From germline, CDR1 is LGHDT and CDR2 YNNKEL (reference sequence). The CDR3 loop spans 20 amino acids. CDR3 residues: CASSQDGIGWGLAASSGQFF. CDR3 in DNA: TGTGCCAGCAGCCAAGACGGCATTGGTTGGGGACTAGCGGCCTCGTCAGGGCAGTTCTTC.

V and J are TRBV14 and TRBJ2-7, with unresolved D. The CDR3 totals 12 residues. Germline V gene lookup returns CDR1 SGHDN and CDR2 FVKESK. Trimming removed 1 base at V and 4 bases at J, with 5 bases between. The CDR3 sequence is CASSQGPYEQYF. CDR3 DNA sequence: TGTGCCAGCAGCCAAGGGCCTTACGAGCAGTACTTC.